This T cell receptor (beta chain) was profiled in a study of neoadjuvant anti-PD-1 for oral cavity cancer (dated by TCRdb to the early 2020s). As for the study more broadly: Before undergoing curative-intent surgical resection, most patients got three to four biweekly nivolumab doses at 3 mg/kg. Patients who did not progress were given a fourth nivolumab dose at about day 43 and had definitive surgical resection on days 50-56. Under RECIST 1.1, patients with complete response, partial response or stable disease were classed as responders, and patients with progression were classed as non-responders. A roughly 33% response rate was observed in the parent correlative cohort, in which around 12 patients were included. Points the paper makes about the study in general: After neoadjuvant nivolumab, T cell clonality (Gini index) in PBMCs was significantly higher in non-responders than in responders. TCR analyses included only a few patients per response group, and the authors called for larger cohorts for validation. Higher pretreatment blood TCRbeta clonality and lower post-treatment tumor TCRbeta clonality were correlated with higher pretreatment blood Treg/Th17 ratios.

For deep sequencing of PBMC libraries, mostly around 480 ng of input genomic DNA was used, and six replicates were run per sample. The immunoSEQ hsTCRbeta kit was used to prepare TCRbeta libraries according to the manufacturer's instructions. The completed libraries were mixed into a single pool at 3 nM, then sequenced with an Illumina NovaSeq 6000 S4 flow cell. The study's own analysis went as follows. Raw data preprocessing and quality control were performed with the immunoSEQ Analyzer. The analysis was limited to productive rearrangements, and each clonotype was defined by a unique CDR3 amino acid sequence. Repertoire clonality was estimated as the Gini-Simpson index, computed with the R package tcR. Gini indices were compared with Student's t test, and associations with tumor size change were assessed by Pearson correlation. Drawn from immuneACCESS, this table holds only the in-frame rearrangements with V and J called that TCRdb kept. Clones are partly lost; checked studies trace under half to an unresolved V gene and leave the rest unexplained. V and J calls and clone size come straight from that table; D and trimming were deduced from the DNA. The sample table lists more than 10,000 clones, 65% to 75% of them with a count of one. The biggest ten clones account for about 2% of the sample.

Of note for this clone: The clone's antigen remains unknown. Base qualities are not provided; no much larger clone lies one nucleotide away.

The time point label here, explained by the study, means: before neoadjuvant nivolumab. Patients were newly diagnosed with stage II-IVA oral cavity squamous cell carcinoma and had received no prior systemic or radiation treatment. The cohort was made up of patients with locally advanced, HPV-negative oral cavity squamous cell carcinoma. Peripheral blood mononuclear cells were analyzed directly, without maintenance or expansion in culture. The samples were obtained from a longitudinal correlative study of a single-arm phase II trial testing neoadjuvant nivolumab in oral cavity squamous cell carcinoma. Genomic DNA-based TCRbeta sequencing was performed on subject-matched pre- and post-treatment PBMCs and tumors from three responders and three non-responders. Peripheral blood mononuclear cells were collected before nivolumab treatment and were collected again after treatment, at the time of surgery. The Maxwell RSC DNA from Cells kit was used to extract genomic DNA from PBMCs.

The CDR3 covers 14 residues, taking in both the cysteine and the phenylalanine. The retained sequence is limited to the CDR3, 42 bases, with the frame set at the first base. Per the germline V gene, SGHTS is the CDR1 and YDEGEE is the CDR2. V lost 1 base and J lost 1 base; the stretch between them is 8 bases long. This TCR was sampled from a person aged 35-80 years with oral cavity squamous cell carcinoma. Recombination connected TRBV5-8 to TRBJ1-2, with no D gene named confidently. The specimen comprised PBMCs, sampled before nivolumab (anti-PD-1) treatment. The nucleotide sequence reads as follows: TGTGCCAGCAGCTTGCGCAGGTTTAACTATGGCTACACCTTC. It encodes CASSLRRFNYGYTF.